These T cell receptor beta chains were read from a single sample in a study of blood T cell repertoires in COVID-19. Profiling relied on immunoSEQ multiplex PCR, and the TCRdb table lists in-frame clones only, not all of them. The repertoire holds about 150,000 clones, with about 85% as singletons. The sequenced sample was peripheral blood. All receptors come from a human donor with acute or convalescent COVID-19. The donor label of this sample is uncertain. Each CDR3 is given with its conserved first and last residue. The D gene is left open where the match is weak. Not every row has a clone size; where given, it reads once, few, many or a size class.

- TRBD1 TRBJ2-5 TRBV7-6 TGTGCCAGCAGCCCATTCACAGGGGTAGTGGAGACCCAGTACTTC CASSPFTGVVETQYF
- - TRBJ1-2 TRBV7-9 TGTGCCAGCAGCTTACTACAGGGTGCCTACACCTTC CASSLLQGAYTF
- TRBD2 TRBJ2-5 TRBV9 TGTGCCAGCAGCGCGGGACTAGCGGGGGGGCCAGAGACCCAGTACTTC CASSAGLAGGPETQYF
- TRBD1 TRBJ1-5 TRBV30 TGTGCCTGGAGTGTGGGACAGGGAAGACAGCCCCAGCATTTT CAWSVGQGRQPQHF
once - TRBJ2-2 TRBV5-6 TGTGCCAGCAGCGATTACTACGGGGAGCTGTTTTTT CASSDYYGELFF
- TRBD1 TRBJ1-2 TRBV7-2 TGTGCCAGCAGCTTAGAGACAGGGGCTAGTGGCTACACCTTC CASSLETGASGYTF
- - TRBJ2-7 TRBV15 TGTGCCACCAGCACCTTCGGGGGTATGGGCTACGAGCAGTACTTC CATSTFGGMGYEQYF
once - TRBJ2-7 TRBV3-1/TRBV3-2 TGTGCCAGCAGCCAAGAAATGTACGGGTCCTACGAGCAGTACTTC CASSQEMYGSYEQYF
once TRBD1 TRBJ2-6 TRBV24-1 TGTGCCACCGGCTCAGGGGGTCCACTCTCTGGGGCCAACGTCCTGACTTTC CATGSGGPLSGANVLTF
- - TRBJ1-2 TRBV5-1 TGCGCCAGCAGCTTGGCCCAGGGTCCCGACTATGGCTACACCTTC CASSLAQGPDYGYTF
- TRBD1 TRBJ2-3 TRBV28 TGTGCCAGCATATCGATGGTTCCGGGACAGGGTTTTAGGGAAGATACGCAGTATTTT CASISMVPGQGFREDTQYF
- - TRBJ2-3 TRBV5-5 TGTGCCAGCAGCCCGAGACTACTCCGGCCCGGCGGGGGCACAGATACGCAGTATTTT CASSPRLLRPGGGTDTQYF
- - TRBJ2-3 TRBV9 TGTGCCAGCAGCGTAGGGGGGGGGCCGGTGTATTTT CASSVGGGPVYF
- - TRBJ2-1 TRBV11-2 TGTGCCAGCAGCTTAGGTGGGACATTTACCTACAATGAGCAGTTCTTC CASSLGGTFTYNEQFF
- TRBD1 TRBJ2-1 TRBV7-3 TGTGCCAGCAGCTTAGGGGACAGCTCCTACAATGAGCAGTTCTTC CASSLGDSSYNEQFF
- - TRBJ2-5 TRBV9 TGTGCCAGCAGCGGCGCCCAATGGGAGACCCAGTACTTC CASSGAQWETQYF
- - TRBJ1-1 TRBV10-3 TGTGCCATCAGTGAGCGGGGGGGCACTGAAGCTTTCTTT CAISERGGTEAFF
- - TRBJ1-1 TRBV19 TGTGCCAGTAGTTTACAGACGGGATCCACTGAAGCTTTCTTT CASSLQTGSTEAFF
- TRBD1 TRBJ1-5 TRBV5-1 TGCGCCAGCAGCTACGGACAGGGCGGGTTAGAGCCCCAGCATTTT CASSYGQGGLEPQHF
- TRBD1 TRBJ1-4 TRBV19 TGTGCCAGTAGCCCCGGGACAGGGTCGGAAAAACTGTTTTTT CASSPGTGSEKLFF
once - TRBJ2-4 TRBV4-2 TGTGCCAGCAGCCAAGATCCTCAGGGCGGCAAAAACATTCAGTACTTC CASSQDPQGGKNIQYF
- TRBD1 TRBJ2-1 TRBV7-9 TGTGCCAGCAGCTTATGGCAGGGGGCTAGCTCCTACAATGAGCAGTTCTTC CASSLWQGASSYNEQFF